The entry below describes one T cell receptor beta chain. The sample originates from a study of blood T cell repertoires in COVID-19. Study at large: T cells, B-cell-depleted T cells, or PBMCs supplied cDNA or gDNA.

This CDR3 contains 16 residues. Germline V lookup: CDR1 MGHRA, CDR2 YSYEKL. Trimming left V 1 base short and J 7 bases short, with 17 bases between. Assay: immunoSEQ multiplex PCR; the TCRdb copy retains only in-frame clones and omits some. The top ten hold 5.5% to 7% of the sample, which has 150,000 to 250,000 clones, roughly 83% seen once. Enrolled during active infection, Seattle patients were then followed longitudinally. This TCR was recovered from a woman in her thirties or forties with COVID-19, enrolled during active disease. The chain recombines TRBV4-1 with TRBJ1-5, with D possibly being TRBD1 (5 bases). The sequenced sample was peripheral blood. The CDR3 is CASSQGLVRGRQPQHF. Here the CDR3 DNA reads TGCGCCAGCAGCCAAGGGCTCGTCCGGGGGAGACAGCCCCAGCATTTT.